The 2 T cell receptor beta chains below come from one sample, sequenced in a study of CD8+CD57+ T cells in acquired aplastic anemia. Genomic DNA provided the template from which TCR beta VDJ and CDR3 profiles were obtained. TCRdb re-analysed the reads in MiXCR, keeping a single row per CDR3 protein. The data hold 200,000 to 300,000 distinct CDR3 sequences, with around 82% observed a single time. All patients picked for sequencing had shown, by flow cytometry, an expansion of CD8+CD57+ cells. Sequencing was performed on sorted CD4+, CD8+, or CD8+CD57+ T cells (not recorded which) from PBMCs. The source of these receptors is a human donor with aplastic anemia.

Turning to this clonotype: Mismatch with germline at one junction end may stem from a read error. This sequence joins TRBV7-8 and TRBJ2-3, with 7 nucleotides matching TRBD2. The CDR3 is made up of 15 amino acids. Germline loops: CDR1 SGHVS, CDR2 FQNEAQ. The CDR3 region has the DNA TGTGCCAGCAGTTTGAGACTAGCCGCCAACGATACGCACTATTTT. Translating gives CASSLRLAANDTHYF.

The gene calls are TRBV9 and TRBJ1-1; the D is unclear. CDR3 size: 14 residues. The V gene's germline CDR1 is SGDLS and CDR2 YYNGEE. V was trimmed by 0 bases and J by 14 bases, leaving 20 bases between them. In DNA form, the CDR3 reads TGTGCCAGCAGCGTAGGGGGTCAGAGCACAGATACGTTCTTT. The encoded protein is CASSVGGQSTDTFF.